The 9 T cell receptor beta chains below all came from one sample that was sequenced in a study of shared clonotypes between healthy human individuals. Sequenced by immunoSEQ multiplex PCR; TCRdb stores in-frame clones only, minus some. In the table there are 750,000 to 1,000,000 clones, 90% to 95% of which are singletons. CD45RO-negative cells were positively selected for CCR7, leaving out terminally differentiated effector memory CD45RA+ cells. The sequenced sample consisted of naive CD8+ T cells sorted from blood. The receptors derive from a man aged 25 to 40 in good health.

This chain uses TRBV7-6 with TRBJ2-1; 10 positions agree with TRBD1. Trimming removed 5 bases from V and 8 bases from J; junction bases left unmatched: 3. This CDR3 spans 13 amino acids. In germline, CDR1 is SGHVS, CDR2 FNYEAQ. The CDR3 protein is CASSVGTGDEQFF. CDR3 sequence (DNA): TGTGCCAGCAGCGTAGGGACAGGGGATGAGCAGTTCTTC.

This clone was recorded only once. This CDR3 reads CASSLEVGAAVQETQYF. The DNA of the CDR3 is TGTGCCAGCAGCTTGGAGGTAGGGGCAGCAGTCCAAGAGACCCAGTACTTC. The rearrangement uses TRBV7-6 and TRBJ2-5; D possibly uses TRBD1 or TRBD2 (5 bases each). Germline lookup yields CDR1 SGHVS and CDR2 FNYEAQ. The CDR3 loop spans 17 amino acids. Trimming removed 3 bases at V and 1 base at J, with 18 bases between.

A single count supports this clone. The chain joins TRBV5-4 to TRBJ1-1; D remains ambiguous. The CDR3 is 13 residues long. Germline CDR1 SGHNT, CDR2 YYREEE (reference sequence). V dropped 4 bases and J dropped 3 bases, with 10 bases sitting between them. CDR3: CASSAIGDTEAFF. In DNA form, the CDR3 reads TGTGCCAGCAGCGCCATAGGAGACACTGAAGCTTTCTTT.

The V and J genes are TRBV9 and TRBJ2-1, with D uncertain. The CDR3 is made up of 14 amino acids. CDR1 SGDLS and CDR2 YYNGEE come from the germline V gene. V was shortened by 3 bases and J by 4 bases, with 11 bases between the two germline ends. This CDR3 reads CASSDRVSYNEQFF. CDR3 coding DNA: TGTGCCAGCAGCGATCGAGTTTCGTACAATGAGCAGTTCTTC.

This chain uses TRBV28 with TRBJ2-3; 10 bases line up with TRBD1. Trimming cost V 8 bases and J 2 bases; bases outside gene matches: 10. This CDR3 is built from 16 residues. Germline V gene sequence: CDR1 MDHEN, CDR2 SYDVKM. DNA for the CDR3: TGTGCCAGCGCGACCGGGACAGGGGCTAACACAGATACGCAGTATTTT. Translation gives CASATGTGANTDTQYF.

The chain employs TRBV7-9 and TRBJ2-2, with D hard to call. CDR1 SEHNR and CDR2 FQNEAQ come from the germline V gene (reference sequence). The ends were cut back, 4 bases at V and 8 bases at J, with 2 bases in the middle. The CDR3 spans 10 residues. DNA of the CDR3: TGTGCCAGCAGCTCTGGGGAGCTGTTTTTT. It encodes CASSSGELFF.

The chain carries TRBV9 and TRBJ1-2, with D tentatively TRBD1 (6 bases). The V gene's germline CDR1 is SGDLS and CDR2 YYNGEE. The CDR3 totals 15 residues. The ends were cut back, 0 bases at V and 3 bases at J, with 12 bases in the middle. Written as DNA, the CDR3 is TGTGCCAGCAGCGTAGATGGGGACACCGACTATGGCTACACCTTC. It translates to CASSVDGDTDYGYTF.

The CDR3 loop reads CSVELVSSVGNTYEQYF. In nucleotides, the CDR3 is TGCAGCGTTGAATTGGTTTCGTCAGTGGGAAATACCTACGAGCAGTACTTC. This rearrangement joins TRBV29-1 to TRBJ2-7; the D is unclear. This CDR3 spans 17 amino acids. The V gene lost 2 bases and the J gene lost 2 bases, with 22 bases spanning the gap. CDR1 and CDR2 (germline): SQVTM, ANQGSEA.

The gene calls are TRBV27 and TRBJ2-3; D remains ambiguous. The germline CDR1 and CDR2 sequences are MNHEY and SMNVEV (reference sequence). The CDR3 has 13 amino acids. V lost 6 bases to trimming and J lost 7 bases, with 14 bases between them. CDR3 region: CASSPSYQHTQYF. The CDR3 region has the DNA TGTGCCAGCAGCCCGTCATACCAGCATACGCAGTATTTT.